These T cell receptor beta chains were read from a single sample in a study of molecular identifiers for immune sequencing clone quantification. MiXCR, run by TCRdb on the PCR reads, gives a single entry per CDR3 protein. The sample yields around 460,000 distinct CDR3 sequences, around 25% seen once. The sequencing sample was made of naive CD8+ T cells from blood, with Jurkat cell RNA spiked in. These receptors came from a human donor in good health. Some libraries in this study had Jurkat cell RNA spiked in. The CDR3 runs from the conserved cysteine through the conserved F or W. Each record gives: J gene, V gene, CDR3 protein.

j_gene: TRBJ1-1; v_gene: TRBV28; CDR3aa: CASGEAITEAFF
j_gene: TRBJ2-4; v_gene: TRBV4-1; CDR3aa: CASSHKDRGEKNIQYF
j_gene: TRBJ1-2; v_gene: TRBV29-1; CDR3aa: CSVQVPAYYGYTF
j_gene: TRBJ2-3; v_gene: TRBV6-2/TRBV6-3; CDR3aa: CASSYLDLTDTQYF
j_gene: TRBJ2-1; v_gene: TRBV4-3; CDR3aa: CASSQEYSALYTEQFF
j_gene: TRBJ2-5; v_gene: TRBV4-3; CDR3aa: CASSQGKRLAGVQETQYF
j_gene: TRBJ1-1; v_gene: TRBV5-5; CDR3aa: CASSLALPQGYEAFF
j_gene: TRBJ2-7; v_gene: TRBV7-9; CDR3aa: CASSWTGDSYEQCF
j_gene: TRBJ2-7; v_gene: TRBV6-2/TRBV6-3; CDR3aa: CASITPDRDEQYF
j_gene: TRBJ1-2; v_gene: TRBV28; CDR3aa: CASNSGTPYGYTF
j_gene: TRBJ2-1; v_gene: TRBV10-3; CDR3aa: CAISELPTGTPSFNEQFF
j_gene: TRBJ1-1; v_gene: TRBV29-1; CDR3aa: CSIDGGVNTKAFF
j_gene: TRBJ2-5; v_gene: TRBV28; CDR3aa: CASSRLELVGETQYF
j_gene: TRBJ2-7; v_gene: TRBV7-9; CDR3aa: CASSSRDRSYEQYF
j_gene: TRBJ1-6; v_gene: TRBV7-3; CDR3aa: CASSQGYGGSPLHF
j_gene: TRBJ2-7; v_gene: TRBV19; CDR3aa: CASSQGSPEQYF
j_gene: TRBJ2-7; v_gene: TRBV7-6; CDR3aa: CASSPRPGQNAYEQYF
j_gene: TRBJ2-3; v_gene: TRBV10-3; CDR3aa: CAISHGTSGSHWGTDTQYF
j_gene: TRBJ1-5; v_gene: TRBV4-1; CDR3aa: CASCQTGGREQPQHF
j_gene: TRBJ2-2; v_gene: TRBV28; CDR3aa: CASSPPGGHGHSNTGELFF
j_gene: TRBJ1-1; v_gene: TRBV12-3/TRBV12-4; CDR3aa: CASSWEKAFF
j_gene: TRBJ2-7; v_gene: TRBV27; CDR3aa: CASSPTSGTPNSYEQYF
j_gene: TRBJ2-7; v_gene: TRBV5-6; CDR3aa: CASSLENEQYF
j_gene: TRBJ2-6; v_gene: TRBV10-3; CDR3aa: CAILPGRIDSGANVLTF
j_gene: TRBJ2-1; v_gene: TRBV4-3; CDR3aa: CASSQKVASGGNNEQFF
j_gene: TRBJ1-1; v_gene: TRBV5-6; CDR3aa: CASSWGTGGTEAFF
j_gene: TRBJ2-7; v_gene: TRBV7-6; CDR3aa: CASSEQEAYEQYF